The rows below give T cell receptor beta chains drawn from one sample of a study of T cells in Graves' hyperthyroidism and ophthalmopathy. TCRdb itself ran the multiplex PCR reads through MiXCR, one entry per CDR3 protein. This table has over 500,000 distinct CDR3 sequences, roughly a sixth appearing once. Sequenced sample: blood. The origin of the receptors is a woman between 18 and 30 years old with Graves' ophthalmopathy. Both conserved end residues are part of each CDR3. The order of the fields is clone size, D gene, V gene, J gene, CDR3 DNA, CDR3 protein. D genes are given only for firm matches. Clone size appears in some rows only: once, few, many, or a class for an expanded clone.

clone size: few; D gene: .; V gene: TRBV4-1; J gene: TRBJ2-5; CDR3 DNA: TGCGCCAGCAGCCAATCACGCGCACAAGAGACCCAGTACTTC; CDR3 protein: CASSQSRAQETQYF
clone size: .; D gene: TRBD1; V gene: TRBV4-1; J gene: TRBJ2-7; CDR3 DNA: TGCGCCAGCAGCCCTCTGGGACAGCTAGCCTACGAGCAGTACTTC; CDR3 protein: CASSPLGQLAYEQYF
clone size: many; D gene: TRBD2; V gene: TRBV13; J gene: TRBJ2-1; CDR3 DNA: TGTGCCAGCAGCTTAGGGACTAGCGGGAGGGTTTCCTACAATGAGCAGTTCTTC; CDR3 protein: CASSLGTSGRVSYNEQFF
clone size: .; D gene: TRBD2; V gene: TRBV5-5; J gene: TRBJ2-7; CDR3 DNA: TGTGCCAGCAGTTTCGGACTAGCGGGAGTCTCCGAGCAGTACTTC; CDR3 protein: CASSFGLAGVSEQYF
clone size: .; D gene: .; V gene: TRBV6-6; J gene: TRBJ2-5; CDR3 DNA: TGTGCCAGCAGTTACTCGGCAGGCTCAGAGACCCAGTACTTC; CDR3 protein: CASSYSAGSETQYF
clone size: many; D gene: TRBD1; V gene: TRBV5-1; J gene: TRBJ1-5; CDR3 DNA: TGTGCCAGCAGTACCGGGACAGGGGGCAATCAGCCCCAGCATTTT; CDR3 protein: CASSTGTGGNQPQHF
clone size: many; D gene: TRBD2; V gene: TRBV7-2; J gene: TRBJ2-7; CDR3 DNA: TGTGCCAGCAGCTTGGGCGGGACTAGCGGGAAATACGAGCAGTACTTC; CDR3 protein: CASSLGGTSGKYEQYF
clone size: many; D gene: TRBD1; V gene: TRBV4-3; J gene: TRBJ2-3; CDR3 DNA: TGCGCCAGCAGCCAAGACCTCGCCCGACAGGGGAGCACAGATACGCAGTATTTT; CDR3 protein: CASSQDLARQGSTDTQYF
clone size: many; D gene: .; V gene: TRBV7-2; J gene: TRBJ1-1; CDR3 DNA: TGTGCCAGCAGCTTAGCTACCCCTTTGACAGGAGCTTTCTTT; CDR3 protein: CASSLATPLTGAFF
clone size: many; D gene: .; V gene: TRBV6-5; J gene: TRBJ1-1; CDR3 DNA: TGTGCCAGCAGTTCCAACAGTAACACTGAAGCTTTCTTT; CDR3 protein: CASSSNSNTEAFF
clone size: .; D gene: .; V gene: TRBV7-2; J gene: TRBJ2-3; CDR3 DNA: TGTGCCAGCAGCTTAGTCCACAGGACCACAGATACGCAGTATTTT; CDR3 protein: CASSLVHRTTDTQYF
clone size: .; D gene: .; V gene: TRBV15; J gene: TRBJ1-5; CDR3 DNA: TGTGCCACCAGCAGAGATGTAGGTCAGCCCCAGCATTTT; CDR3 protein: CATSRDVGQPQHF
clone size: .; D gene: .; V gene: TRBV24-1; J gene: TRBJ2-1; CDR3 DNA: TGTGCCACCAGTGATGGTACCCGGGATGAGCAGTTCTTC; CDR3 protein: CATSDGTRDEQFF
clone size: many; D gene: .; V gene: TRBV2; J gene: TRBJ2-1; CDR3 DNA: TGTGCCAGCAGCGGGACTCCGACACGATCCTACAATGAGCAGTTCTTC; CDR3 protein: CASSGTPTRSYNEQFF
clone size: many; D gene: TRBD2; V gene: TRBV7-2; J gene: TRBJ2-3; CDR3 DNA: TGTGCCAGCAGCCCCGGACTAGTGGTCACAGATACGCAGTATTTT; CDR3 protein: CASSPGLVVTDTQYF
clone size: .; D gene: TRBD2; V gene: TRBV25-1; J gene: TRBJ2-3; CDR3 DNA: TGTGCCAGCAGTCCCTCGGGCGGGAGTGCAGATACGCAGTATTTT; CDR3 protein: CASSPSGGSADTQYF
clone size: .; D gene: .; V gene: TRBV11-2; J gene: TRBJ2-2; CDR3 DNA: TGTGCCAGCAGCTTAATCTTGCAGGGCAGTAACACCGGGGAGCTGTTTTTT; CDR3 protein: CASSLILQGSNTGELFF